The 10 T cell receptor beta chains presented below share a single source sample, sequenced in a study of OX40 agonist ivuxolimab in advanced cancers. The table came from immunoSEQ multiplex PCR; TCRdb's copy has only in-frame clones and leaves some out. Counted here are about 73,000 clones, about 87% occurring once; the ten biggest clones make up roughly 11%. The sample in question was CD4+ or CD8+ T cells sorted from blood, obtained in a trial of the OX40 agonist ivuxolimab. Source of these receptors: an adult with an advanced solid tumor such as melanoma, head and neck, liver or kidney cancer.

This rearrangement joins TRBV27 to TRBJ1-2, with D maybe TRBD1 (6 bases). The CDR3 is made up of 15 amino acids. Trimming removed 2 bases at V and 0 bases at J, with 10 bases between. CDR1 and CDR2 from the germline V gene are MNHEY and SMNVEV (reference sequence). In DNA form, the CDR3 reads TGTGCCAGCAGTTTAGGGGGGCCGCCTAACTATGGCTACACCTTC. Translating it yields CASSLGGPPNYGYTF.

The chain couples TRBV5-6 to TRBJ1-1, with a tentative D call TRBD1 (5 bases). Germline assignment: CDR1 SGHDT and CDR2 YYEEEE. Trimming cost V 0 bases and J 2 bases, with 14 bases left between them. The CDR3 loop spans 16 amino acids. In nucleotides, the CDR3 is TGTGCCAGCAGCTTGGACCGGTATGGGGCCAACACTGAAGCTTTCTTT. Translating gives CASSLDRYGANTEAFF.

The chain is built from TRBV6-6 and TRBJ1-5; D remains unclear. The CDR3 extends over 14 amino acids. CDR1 MNHNY and CDR2 SVGAGI come from the germline V gene (reference sequence). Trimming left V 6 bases short and J 0 bases short, with 9 bases between. This chain's CDR3 is CASSGRDSNQPQHF. CDR3 DNA sequence: TGTGCCAGCAGCGGACGGGATAGCAATCAGCCCCAGCATTTT.

The chain is built from TRBV4-1 and TRBJ2-1; 14 nucleotides agree with TRBD2. Germline V CDR1 and CDR2: MGHRA, YSYEKL. The CDR3 extends over 16 amino acids. V shed 4 bases, J shed 6 bases, and the junction held 5 bases outside the gene matches. For the CDR3, the DNA is TGCGCCAGCAGCCGTGGGACTAGCGGGAGTCGCAATGAGCAGTTCTTC. Translation: CASSRGTSGSRNEQFF.

The V gene is TRBV7-3, the J gene TRBJ2-1; tentative D call: TRBD1 (6 bases). The V gene's germline CDR1 is SGHTA and CDR2 FQGTGA. CDR3 length: 12 residues. Trimming stripped 5 bases from V and 9 bases from J, with 11 bases between. CDR3 in DNA: TGTGCCAGCAGCCCTCCAGGGGCTGAGCAGTTCTTC. Amino acid sequence: CASSPPGAEQFF.

The CDR3 sequence: CASSEEAGSGEQFF. CDR3 DNA: TGTGCCAGCAGCGAGGAGGCAGGTAGTGGTGAGCAGTTCTTC. The J gene is TRBJ2-1, the V gene TRBV21-1; TRBD2, the table's D call, was not compared with the DNA. TRBV21-1 is reported as a pseudogene. CDR3 length: 14 amino acids.

The chain uses TRBV2 and TRBJ1-5, with D possibly being TRBD1 (6 bases). The CDR3 covers 15 residues. Germline V gene sequence: CDR1 SNHLY, CDR2 FYNNEI. Trimming removed 6 bases at V and 1 base at J, with 13 bases between. CDR3 in amino acids: CASSAGTLSNQPQHF. CDR3 nucleotides: TGTGCCAGCAGCGCCGGGACACTCAGCAATCAGCCCCAGCATTTT.

A remark on this clone: The limits of the CDR3 on the DNA are not certain, so only TCRdb's listed CDR3 is given. The chain joins TRBV27 to TRBJ2-7. CDR1 is MNHEY, CDR2 SMNVEV, per germline (reference sequence). The CDR3 is made up of 15 amino acids, end residues included. CDR3 residues: CASSSSGGISYEQYF.

The gene calls are TRBV27 and TRBJ2-7, with D hard to call. CDR3 length: 13 residues. Germline V CDR1 and CDR2: MNHEY, SMNVEV (reference sequence). Trimming pared 2 bases from V and 2 bases from J, leaving 7 bases between. For the CDR3, the DNA is TGTGCCAGCAGTTTAACTGCTCCCTACGAGCAGTACTTC. It specifies CASSLTAPYEQYF.

This clone was found a few times. This sequence joins TRBV19 and TRBJ2-3; D is perhaps TRBD2 (6 bases). With 5 bases removed from V and 0 bases from J, the gap between germline ends came to 18 bases. The germline V gene has CDR1 LNHDA and CDR2 SQIVND (reference sequence). CDR3 size: 17 residues. The CDR3 loop reads CASSVRPGLHSTDTQYF. The CDR3 DNA reads TGTGCCAGTAGTGTTAGACCGGGACTTCATAGCACAGATACGCAGTATTTT. Full variable domain (remainder filled in from reference TRBV19 and TRBJ2-3): DGGITQSPKYLFRKEGQNVTLSCEQNLNHDAMYWYRQDPGQGLRLIYYSQIVNDFQKGDIAEGYSVSREKKESFPLTVTSAQKNPTAFYLCASSVRPGLHSTDTQYFGPGTRLTVL.